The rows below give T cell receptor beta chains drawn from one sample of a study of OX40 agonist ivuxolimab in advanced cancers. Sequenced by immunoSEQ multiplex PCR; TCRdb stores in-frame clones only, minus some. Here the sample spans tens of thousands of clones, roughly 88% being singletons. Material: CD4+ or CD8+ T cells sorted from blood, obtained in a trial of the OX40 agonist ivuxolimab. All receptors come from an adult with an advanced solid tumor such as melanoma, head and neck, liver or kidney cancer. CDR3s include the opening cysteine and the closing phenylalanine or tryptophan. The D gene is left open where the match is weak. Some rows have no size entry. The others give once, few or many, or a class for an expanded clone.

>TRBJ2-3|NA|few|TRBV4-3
TGCGCCAGCAGCCAGGAGGGACAGTCTCCAGATACGCAGTATTTT
CASSQEGQSPDTQYF
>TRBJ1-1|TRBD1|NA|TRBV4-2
TGTGCCAGCAGCCAAGTGGGAAGGGGGCCTGAAGCTTTCTTT
CASSQVGRGPEAFF
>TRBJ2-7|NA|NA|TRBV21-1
TGTGCCAGCAGCAAAAGAGGCAGCTACGAGCAGTACTTC
CASSKRGSYEQYF
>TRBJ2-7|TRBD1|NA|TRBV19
TGTGCCAGTAGTAAGGACAGGACAGACTTCTCCTACGAGCAGTACTTC
CASSKDRTDFSYEQYF
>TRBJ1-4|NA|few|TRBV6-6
TGTGCCAGCAGCCGGCCAGAGGGTAGTGAAAAACTGTTTTTT
CASSRPEGSEKLFF
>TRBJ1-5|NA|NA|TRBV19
TGTGCCAGTGGTGGTGGGCAGAATCAGCCCCAGCATTTT
CASGGGQNQPQHF
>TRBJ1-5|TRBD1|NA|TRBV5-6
TGTGCCAGCAGCGTGGGACAGCACTCGCAGCCCCAGCATTTT
CASSVGQHSQPQHF
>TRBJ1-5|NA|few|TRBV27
TGTGCCAGCAGCCCTGGGTGGGCTCAGCCCCAGCATTTT
CASSPGWAQPQHF
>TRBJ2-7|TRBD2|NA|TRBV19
TGTGCCAGTAGTATAGATTTCCTCGGACGGGAGGACTCCTACGAGCAGTACTTC
CASSIDFLGREDSYEQYF
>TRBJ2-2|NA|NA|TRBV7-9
TGTGCCAGCAGCTTAGCGGAGAGCGGGGAGCTGTTTTTT
CASSLAESGELFF
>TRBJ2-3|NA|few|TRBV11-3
TGTGCCAGCAGCTACAGGATGTCCACCACTGATACGCAGTATTTT
CASSYRMSTTDTQYF
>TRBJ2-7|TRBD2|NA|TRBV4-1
TGCGCCAGCAGCCCGGGACTAGCGGGAGGAGGGACCTACGAGCAGTACTTC
CASSPGLAGGGTYEQYF
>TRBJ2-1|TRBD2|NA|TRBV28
TGTGCCAGCAGTTTCGGCGGGAGGGCCGCAGATGAGCAGTTCTTC
CASSFGGRAADEQFF
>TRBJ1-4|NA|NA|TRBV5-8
TGTGCCAGCAGCTTGGAATTCGGGGCCGGGATGGAAAAACTGTTTTTT
CASSLEFGAGMEKLFF
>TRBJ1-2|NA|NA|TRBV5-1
TGCGCCAGCAGCTTGTCAGGGACTCATGGCTACACCTTC
CASSLSGTHGYTF
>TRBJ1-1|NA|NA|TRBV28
TGTGCCAGCAGTTTAGACAGTGGGCCTTACACTGAAGCTTTCTTT
CASSLDSGPYTEAFF
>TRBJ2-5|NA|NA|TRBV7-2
TGTGCCAGCAGCTTGGGCAGCTATATGGGAGAGACCCAGTACTTC
CASSLGSYMGETQYF
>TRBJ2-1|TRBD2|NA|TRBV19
TGTGCCAGTAGTTCCCGGACTAGCGGGAGTCCGAATGAGCAGTTCTTC
CASSSRTSGSPNEQFF
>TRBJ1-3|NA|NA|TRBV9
TGTGCCAGCAGCGTAGGATCAGCAAGGAGAAACACCATATATTTT
CASSVGSARRNTIYF
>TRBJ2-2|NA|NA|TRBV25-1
TGTGCCAGCAGTGAAGTTACCACCGGGGAGCTGTTTTTT
CASSEVTTGELFF
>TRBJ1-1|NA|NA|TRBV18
TGTGCCAGCTCACCGCAAGACCAGGGCATGAACACTGAAGCTTTCTTT
CASSPQDQGMNTEAFF
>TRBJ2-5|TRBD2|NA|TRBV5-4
TGTGCCAGCAGCTTGCCTACGCCAATGGGGCGGGGGGCCCAGTACTTC
CASSLPTPMGRGAQYF
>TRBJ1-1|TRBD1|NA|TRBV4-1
TGCGCCAGCAGCCCCGGACAGGGGACCTTGAACACTGAAGCTTTCTTT
CASSPGQGTLNTEAFF
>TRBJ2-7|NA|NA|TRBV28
TGTGCCCTCAGGGCGGTCGACAGCTACGAGCAGTACTTC
CALRAVDSYEQYF
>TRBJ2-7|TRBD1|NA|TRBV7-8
TGTGCCAGCGGGACAGGGGACACCTACGAGCAGTACTTC
CASGTGDTYEQYF
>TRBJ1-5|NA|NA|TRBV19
TGTGCCAGTAGTATGGACTTTAGCAATCAGCCCCAGCATTTT
CASSMDFSNQPQHF
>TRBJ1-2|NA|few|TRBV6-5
TGTGCCAGCGGGGGGCCAGCTAACTATGGCTACACCTTC
CASGGPANYGYTF
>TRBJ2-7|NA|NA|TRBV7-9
TGTGCCAGCAGCCCATCCACCTACGAGCAGTACTTC
CASSPSTYEQYF
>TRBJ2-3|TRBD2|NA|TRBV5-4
TGTGCCAGCAGTTGGCTAGCGGGAGTAGCAGATACGCAGTATTTT
CASSWLAGVADTQYF
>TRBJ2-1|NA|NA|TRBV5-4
TGTGCCAGCAGCTTGCCGGGGCGGGGTGAGCAGTTCTTC
CASSLPGRGEQFF
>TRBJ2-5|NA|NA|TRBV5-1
TGCGCCAGCAGCTTGCTTCGGACACAAGAGACCCAGTACTTC
CASSLLRTQETQYF
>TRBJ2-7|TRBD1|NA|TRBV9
TGTGCCAGCAGCGTAGCTTCGACAGGGGAGGACGAGCAGTACTTC
CASSVASTGEDEQYF
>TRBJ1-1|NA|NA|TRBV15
TGTGCCACCAGCAGTTTCGGTAACCAGCGAACTGAAGCTTTCTTT
CATSSFGNQRTEAFF
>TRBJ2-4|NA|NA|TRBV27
TGTGCCAGCAGTGCTCTTGGGCTGGGCAAAAACATTCAGTACTTC
CASSALGLGKNIQYF
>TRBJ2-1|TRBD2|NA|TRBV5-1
TGCGCCAGCAGCGAACTAGCGGGAGCCGACAATGAGCAGTTCTTC
CASSELAGADNEQFF
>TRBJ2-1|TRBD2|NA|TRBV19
TGTGCCAGTAGTCCGATGGGGGGGAGCTACAATGAGCAGTTCTTC
CASSPMGGSYNEQFF
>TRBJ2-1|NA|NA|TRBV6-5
TGTGCCAGCAGTCCTCATAGGGATGATTTCAATGAGCAGTTCTTC
CASSPHRDDFNEQFF
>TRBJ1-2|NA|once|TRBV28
TGTGCCAGCACCAACACGGCAGGGAAATATGGCTACACCTTC
CASTNTAGKYGYTF